These 5 T cell receptor beta chains originate from one sample sequenced in a study of control samples from healthy donors and cancer patients. Libraries were prepared by immunoSEQ multiplex PCR; TCRdb keeps only in-frame clonotypes and omits some of them. The sample shows fewer than 500,000 clones, 90% of them seen only once. The sequencing sample was made of PBMCs. These TCRs come from a man aged 35-49 years with head and neck cancer.

The rearrangement joins TRBV19 to TRBJ2-7, with 9 bases matching TRBD2. The CDR3 covers 13 residues. The germline CDR1 and CDR2 sequences are LNHDA and SQIVND (reference sequence). Trimming took 6 bases from V and 1 from J; bases not matched to a gene: 1. CDR3 loop: CASSLAGSYEQYF. In DNA, the CDR3 is TGTGCCAGTAGCCTAGCGGGGTCCTACGAGCAGTACTTC.

Only a few counts were recorded for this clone. The rearrangement joins TRBV6-5 to TRBJ1-1; TRBD1 is a possible D gene (6 bases). CDR1 is MNHEY, CDR2 SVGAGI, per germline. Trimming stripped 6 bases from V and 0 bases from J, with 14 bases between. CDR3 length: 15 residues. In DNA, the CDR3 is TGTGCCAGCAGCCTCAGGGGCATAATGAACACTGAAGCTTTCTTT. Residues: CASSLRGIMNTEAFF.

The gene calls are TRBV20-1 and TRBJ1-1; a weak D match, TRBD1 (5 bases). The CDR3 totals 13 residues. The germline gives CDR1 DFQATT, CDR2 SNEGSKA (reference sequence). V was trimmed by 3 bases and J by 5 bases, leaving 13 bases between them. DNA for the CDR3: TGCAGTGCTAGTGGGGGAGCTCGGACTGAAGCTTTCTTT. Translating gives CSASGGARTEAFF.

This clone was found once. This chain links TRBV7-9 with TRBJ2-5; the D call may be TRBD1 or TRBD2 (5 bases each). This CDR3 has 15 residues. Germline CDR1 SEHNR, CDR2 FQNEAQ (reference sequence). Deletions cut 4 bases from V and 4 bases from J, with 16 bases between. The CDR3 reads CASSYLYGAGETQYF. The DNA of the CDR3 is TGTGCCAGCAGCTATCTCTACGGGGCTGGAGAGACCCAGTACTTC.

The chain couples TRBV6-6 to TRBJ1-4; no reliable D call. The CDR3 contains 15 residues. Germline values: CDR1 MNHNY, CDR2 SVGAGI (reference sequence). Between the trimmed V and J ends, which lost 0 bases and 4 bases, there was a span of 9 bases. The CDR3 bases are TGTGCCAGCAGTTACTCCGCTCCGGGTAATGAAAAACTGTTTTTT. Protein sequence: CASSYSAPGNEKLFF.